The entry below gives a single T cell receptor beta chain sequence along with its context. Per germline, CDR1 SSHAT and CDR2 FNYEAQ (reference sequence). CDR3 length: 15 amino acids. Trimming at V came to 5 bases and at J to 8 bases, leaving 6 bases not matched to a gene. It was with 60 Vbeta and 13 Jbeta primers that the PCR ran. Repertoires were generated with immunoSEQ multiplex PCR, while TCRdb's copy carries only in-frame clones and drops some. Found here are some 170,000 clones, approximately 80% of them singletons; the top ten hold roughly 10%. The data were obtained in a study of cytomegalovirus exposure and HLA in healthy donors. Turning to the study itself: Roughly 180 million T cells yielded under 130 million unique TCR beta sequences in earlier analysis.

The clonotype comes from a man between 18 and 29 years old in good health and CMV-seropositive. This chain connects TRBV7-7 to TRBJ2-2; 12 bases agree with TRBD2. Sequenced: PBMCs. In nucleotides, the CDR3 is TGTGCCAGCAGCCCGCTAGCGGGGGGGATGGGGGAGCTGTTTTTT. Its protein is CASSPLAGGMGELFF.